The rows below give T cell receptor beta chains drawn from one sample of a study of OX40 agonist ivuxolimab in advanced cancers. Only in-frame clones appear in the TCRdb table, and some are missing; sequencing was by immunoSEQ multiplex PCR. The table has 25,000 to 35,000 clones, about 80% seen once; the top ten hold more than 9.5%. The sample consisted of CD4+ or CD8+ T cells sorted from blood, taken in a trial of the OX40 agonist ivuxolimab. Receptors were obtained from an adult with an advanced solid tumor such as melanoma, head and neck, liver or kidney cancer. CDR3s include the opening cysteine and the closing phenylalanine or tryptophan. The D gene is left open where the match is weak. Clone size is shown for a subset of rows, as once, few, many or a class of expanded clone.

D,size,J,V,CDR3,DNA
.,.,TRBJ1-1,TRBV6-6,CASSYYGTGTEAFF,TGTGCCAGCAGTTACTACGGGACCGGCACTGAAGCTTTCTTT
.,.,TRBJ2-3,TRBV6-1,CASRDSIVSTDTQYF,TGTGCCAGCCGCGATTCTATAGTGAGCACAGATACGCAGTATTTT
.,few,TRBJ2-5,TRBV5-6,CASSYWGEETQYF,TGTGCCAGCAGTTATTGGGGAGAGGAGACCCAGTACTTC
.,.,TRBJ2-2,TRBV19,CASSIDAMTGELFF,TGTGCCAGTAGTATAGATGCCATGACCGGGGAGCTGTTTTTT
.,.,TRBJ1-1,TRBV5-6,CASSLIRGYTEAFF,TGTGCCAGCAGCTTAATACGGGGGTACACTGAAGCTTTCTTT
.,.,TRBJ2-7,TRBV7-9,CASSSPRDTSSYEQYF,TGTGCCAGCAGCTCTCCCCGGGACACTTCTTCCTACGAGCAGTACTTC
.,.,TRBJ2-2,TRBV7-9,CASSFPYRARGGELFF,TGTGCCAGCAGTTTCCCATACAGGGCGCGGGGCGGGGAGCTGTTTTTT
TRBD2,.,TRBJ2-2,TRBV7-7,CASSLERAGRTGELFF,TGTGCTAGCAGCTTAGAGCGAGCGGGGAGAACCGGGGAGCTGTTTTTT
.,.,TRBJ2-7,TRBV4-2,CASSQDSRQALGQYF,TGTGCCAGCAGCCAAGATAGTCGACAGGCCCTTGGGCAGTACTTC
TRBD2,.,TRBJ2-1,TRBV5-5,CASSAPGGSSYNEQFF,TGTGCCAGCAGCGCCCCGGGGGGGAGCTCCTACAATGAGCAGTTCTTC
.,.,TRBJ1-1,TRBV2,CASSLGQSYTEAFF,TGTGCCAGCAGTTTGGGACAATCGTACACTGAAGCTTTCTTT
TRBD1,.,TRBJ1-3,TRBV6-6,CASSRGLRNTIYF,TGTGCCAGCAGCAGGGGGCTCAGAAACACCATATATTTT
TRBD1,.,TRBJ1-5,TRBV6-6,CASSYPPDRGNQPQHF,TGTGCCAGCAGTTACCCTCCGGACAGGGGCAATCAGCCCCAGCATTTT
TRBD1,.,TRBJ2-7,TRBV4-3,CASSPRQGSYEQYF,TGCGCCAGCAGCCCACGACAGGGATCCTACGAGCAGTACTTC
.,.,TRBJ2-7,TRBV5-5,CASSLVGYEQYF,TGTGCCAGCAGCTTGGTAGGGTACGAGCAGTACTTC
TRBD1,.,TRBJ1-1,TRBV29-1,CSVNPGTGPTEAFF,TGCAGCGTTAATCCCGGGACAGGGCCTACTGAAGCTTTCTTT
.,.,TRBJ1-2,TRBV5-5,CASSRPTGNYGYTF,TGTGCCAGCAGCCGACCCACAGGGAACTATGGCTACACCTTC
.,.,TRBJ2-7,TRBV5-6,CASSLGQSGEQYF,TGTGCCAGCAGCTTGGGACAGTCTGGCGAGCAGTACTTC
.,.,TRBJ1-2,TRBV27,CASSPSTGVINYGYTF,TGTGCCAGCAGCCCTTCGACCGGGGTAATAAACTATGGCTACACCTTC
TRBD1,.,TRBJ2-7,TRBV14,CASSPQGAEEQYF,TGTGCCAGCAGCCCACAGGGGGCTGAGGAGCAGTACTTC
.,.,TRBJ2-1,TRBV6-6,CASSSQDYNEQFF,TGTGCCAGCAGTTCGCAGGACTACAATGAGCAGTTCTTC
.,.,TRBJ1-3,TRBV9,CASSLTGFSGNTIYF,TGTGCCAGCAGCCTTACAGGCTTCTCTGGAAACACCATATATTTT
.,.,TRBJ1-5,TRBV5-1,CASSFLWDQPQHF,TGCGCCAGCAGCTTTCTCTGGGATCAGCCCCAGCATTTT
TRBD2,.,TRBJ2-3,TRBV4-3,CASSQTSGSTDTQYF,TGCGCCAGCAGCCAGACTAGCGGTAGCACAGATACGCAGTATTTT
.,.,TRBJ1-2,TRBV4-2,CASSTDGGNYGYTF,TGTGCCAGCAGCACGGACGGGGGGAACTATGGCTACACCTTC
.,.,TRBJ2-3,TRBV27,CASSLRGGVGDTQYF,TGTGCCAGCAGTTTAAGGGGCGGGGTGGGGGATACGCAGTATTTT
.,once,TRBJ1-1,TRBV4-3,CASSPNPDNSEAFF,TGCGCCAGCAGCCCCAACCCGGACAACTCTGAAGCTTTCTTT
.,.,TRBJ2-2,TRBV28,CASSFSTRDLNTGELFF,TGTGCCAGCAGTTTTTCCACTAGGGACTTGAACACCGGGGAGCTGTTTTTT